Below are 7 T cell receptor beta chains sequenced from a single sample in a study of T cell responses to AZD1222 COVID-19 vaccine. Repertoires were generated with immunoSEQ multiplex PCR, while TCRdb's copy carries only in-frame clones and drops some. The data contain fewer than 55,000 clones, 65% to 85% of them singletons. Source: peripheral blood, taken on day 0 of MenACWY control vaccination. These receptors originate from an adult in good health.

This chain links TRBV28 with TRBJ1-6, with 9 bases fitting TRBD1. Germline V lookup: CDR1 MDHEN, CDR2 SYDVKM. The CDR3 is 17 residues long. Trimming at V came to 5 bases and at J to 1 base, leaving 6 bases not matched to a gene. The CDR3 nucleotides are TGTGCCAGCAGTCCCATGGACAGGGGTTCCTATAATTCACCCCTCCACTTT. Amino acid sequence: CASSPMDRGSYNSPLHF.

This clone was found a few times. The V and J genes are TRBV28 and TRBJ1-4, with TRBD1 matching 10 bases. There are 12 residues in the CDR3. V gave up 4 bases and J gave up 14 bases; unmatched junction bases: 4. Germline V gives CDR1 MDHEN, CDR2 SYDVKM. CDR3 DNA: TGTGCCAGCAGTTGGGGGACAGGGGTCCTGTTTTTT. Amino acid sequence: CASSWGTGVLFF.

This clone came up a few times. V gene TRBV11-1 combines with J gene TRBJ2-3, with TRBD2 as a possible D gene (6 bases). Germline V gene data show CDR1 as SGHAT and CDR2 as FQDESV (reference sequence). The CDR3 totals 16 residues. V was clipped by 1 base and J by 1 base, with 12 bases between them. The CDR3 here is CASSLGDWVRTDTQYF. The CDR3 coding sequence is TGTGCCAGCAGCTTAGGGGACTGGGTCCGCACAGATACGCAGTATTTT.

The V gene is TRBV27, the J gene TRBJ1-1; 9 bases match TRBD1. The CDR3 runs to 20 residues. V lost 0 bases, J lost 4 bases, and 18 bases stayed unmatched. Germline CDR1 reads MNHEY; CDR2 reads SMNVEV (reference sequence). DNA of the CDR3: TGTGCCAGCAGTTTATCATATGGGGGGACAGGGAAAGGTACGGGCACTGAAGCTTTCTTT. The encoded protein is CASSLSYGGTGKGTGTEAFF.

The J gene is TRBJ1-1, the V gene TRBV5-3, with D uncertain. TRBV5-3 has ORF status, its function being uncertain. V lost 2 bases to trimming and J lost 1 base, with 21 bases between them. The CDR3 has 18 amino acids. CDR3 nucleotides: TGTGCCAGAAGCTTAAGGACGGCCAACCTAAGTAAGAACACTGAAGCTTTCTTT. It translates to CARSLRTANLSKNTEAFF.

This chain uses TRBV5-6 with TRBJ2-2, with D unclear. Trimming removed 5 bases from V and 6 bases from J, with 11 bases in between. The germline V gene encodes CDR1 SGHDT and CDR2 YYEEEE. The CDR3 loop spans 13 amino acids. The CDR3 spells CASRKSLAGELFF. The CDR3 DNA sequence: TGTGCCAGCAGAAAGTCTCTCGCCGGGGAGCTGTTTTTT.

The rearrangement links TRBV2 to TRBJ1-4; no firm D call. Trimming left V 6 bases short and J 0 bases short, with 8 bases between. Germline V CDR1 and CDR2: SNHLY, FYNNEI. The CDR3 is 14 residues long. DNA of the CDR3: TGTGCCAGCAGATTAGAGGCAACTAATGAAAAACTGTTTTTT. It encodes CASRLEATNEKLFF.